The source of this TCR beta chain is a study of OX40 agonist ivuxolimab in advanced cancers. CDR1 is MNHEY, CDR2 SMNVEV, per germline (reference sequence). The CDR3 runs to 11 residues. Trimming shortened V by 2 bases and J by 7 bases, and 6 bases separated the two germline ends. Repertoires were generated with immunoSEQ multiplex PCR, while TCRdb's copy carries only in-frame clones and drops some. The sample gives tens of thousands of clones, more than 75% of which show up once; about 5.1% is in the top ten. The TCR originated in an adult with an advanced solid tumor such as melanoma, head and neck, liver or kidney cancer. Source: CD4+ or CD8+ T cells sorted from blood, taken in a trial of the OX40 agonist ivuxolimab. V gene TRBV27 combines with J gene TRBJ2-7; D unresolved. The CDR3 loop is CASSLRREQYF. CDR3 coding DNA: TGTGCCAGCAGTTTACGTCGGGAGCAGTACTTC.